This T cell receptor (beta chain) comes out of a study of early T cells in non-severe SARS-CoV-2 infection. For the study at large: The authors sequenced bulk RNA from unsorted whole blood, leaving chains unpaired.

In its sample, this clonotype is medium-sized. Its antigen remains unknown. The protocol attached unique molecular identifiers to individual cDNA molecules. TCRdb passed the 5' RACE reads through MiXCR, listing each CDR3 protein once. The sample includes approximately 31,000 distinct CDR3 sequences, 4.5% to 7% of them seen just once. In germline, CDR1 is KGHDR, CDR2 SFDVKD. The V end lost 4 bases, the J end lost 4 bases, and 14 bases lay between the germline ends. The CDR3 consists of 15 residues. Overall study findings and caveats: Comparison of clonotypes with VDJdb favored anti-spike CD8 responses while missing private and CD4 specificities.

This chain links TRBV24-1 with TRBJ2-3; the D is unclear. The sequenced sample was whole blood. The clonotype comes from an adult who was a healthcare worker with PCR-confirmed SARS-CoV-2 infection or an uninfected control (not recorded which). The CDR3 bases are TGTGCCACCAGTGAGGCTCACCAAGGTTCAGATACGCAGTATTTT. Translated, it gives CATSEAHQGSDTQYF.